This T cell receptor beta chain stems from a study of vaccination effects on CD4 cells after COVID-19. Sequencing used immunoSEQ multiplex PCR; TCRdb keeps in-frame clones, though not all of them. The data contain around 40,000 clones, 55% to 80% of them singletons. Remarks on this clone: Its antigen is unknown.

V shed 4 bases and J 2 bases; nucleotides not matched to a gene: 7. The CDR3 covers 16 residues. In germline, CDR1 is SGHNT, CDR2 YYREEE (reference sequence). Isolation of CD4+ T cells took place after less than 12 days of culture. The chain recombines TRBV5-4 with TRBJ2-7; 12 bases map to TRBD2. The sequences come from CD4+ T cells from PBMCs cultured without peptide, collected before COVID-19 vaccination. This TCR was recovered from a human donor who received a COVID-19 vaccine. Written as DNA, the CDR3 is TGTGCCAGCAGCCCTAAACTAGCGGGGGGACCCTACGAGCAGTACTTC. Its translation: CASSPKLAGGPYEQYF.